This TCR beta chain is drawn from a study of blood T cell repertoires in COVID-19. Study-wide context: The analysed material was cDNA or gDNA that came from T cells, B-cell-depleted T cells, or PBMCs.

Germline V lookup: CDR1 MNHEY, CDR2 SVGAGI. V lost 0 bases to trimming and J lost 3 bases, with 15 bases between them. The CDR3 length is 16 residues. Assay used: immunoSEQ multiplex PCR; TCRdb lists only in-frame clones, some missing. The table includes approximately 240,000 clones, about 85% detected once. The gene calls are TRBV6-5 and TRBJ2-7; maybe TRBD2 (6 bases). Sequencing was carried out using peripheral blood. The clonotype comes from a woman between 55 and 75 years old who had recovered from COVID-19. The CDR3, as DNA: TGTGCCAGCAGTTACTCGGGACTCCCTGTCGGCTACGAGCAGTACTTC. This encodes CASSYSGLPVGYEQYF.